This passage covers 2 T cell receptor beta chains from one sample sequenced in a study of T cell responses to AZD1222 COVID-19 vaccine. The assay was immunoSEQ multiplex PCR, and TCRdb's table has in-frame clones only and misses some. The sample shows 150,000 to 200,000 clones, 94% of them seen only once. The sample in question was peripheral blood, obtained 28 days after the second AZD1222 dose. Receptor source: an adult who received the AZD1222 COVID-19 vaccine.

V and J are TRBV23-1 and TRBJ2-5; 10 bases align to TRBD2. TRBV23-1 is designated an ORF whose function remains uncertain. V gave up 2 bases and J gave up 5 bases; unmatched junction bases: 8. The CDR3 has 16 amino acids. CDR3 in DNA: TGCGCCAGCAGTCAACGGACTAGCGGAGGAGGGGAGACCCAGTACTTC. It is translated as CASSQRTSGGGETQYF.

The rearrangement links TRBV29-1 to TRBJ1-2; tentatively, D is TRBD1 (6 bases). The CDR3 has 12 residues. V shed 6 bases and J shed 6 bases, with 14 bases lying between them. Per the germline V gene, CDR1 is SQVTM and CDR2 is ANQGSEA. The CDR3 DNA follows: TGCAGCGTCCCCGGACAGATCGATGGCTACACCTTC. Translating it yields CSVPGQIDGYTF.